Shown below are 10 T cell receptor beta chains from a single sample sequenced in a study of CD8+CD57+ T cells in acquired aplastic anemia. In patients chosen for sequencing, flow cytometry had shown CD8+CD57+ cell expansion. Genomic DNA provided the template from which TCR beta VDJ and CDR3 profiles were obtained. TCRdb ran MiXCR on the reads and lists one entry per CDR3 protein. The profile shows under 200,000 distinct CDR3 sequences, 40% to 50% of them singletons. The sequencing input was sorted CD4+, CD8+, or CD8+CD57+ T cells (not recorded which) from PBMCs. These receptors were taken from a human donor with aplastic anemia.

The chain links TRBV28 to TRBJ2-7; the match to TRBD2 covers 10 bases. Unmatched junction bases numbered 14, after V lost 6 bases and J lost 6 bases. The CDR3 contains 16 residues. Per the germline V gene, CDR1 is MDHEN and CDR2 is SYDVKM. The CDR3 here is CASSQLGASGSAEQYF. The DNA of the CDR3 is TGTGCCAGCAGCCAACTCGGGGCTAGCGGGAGTGCCGAGCAGTACTTC.

V is TRBV2 and J is TRBJ1-5, with TRBD1 as a possible D gene (6 bases). CDR3 length equals 15 residues. Germline V gives CDR1 SNHLY, CDR2 FYNNEI. Trimming shortened V by 4 bases and J by 6 bases, and 16 bases separated the two germline ends. CDR3 sequence (DNA): TGTGCCAGCAGTGTCTACGGGGGGCGAGGTCAGCCCCAGCATTTT. Its translation is CASSVYGGRGQPQHF. Full variable domain (rest looked up from reference TRBV2 and TRBJ1-5): EPEVTQTPSHQVTQMGQEVILRCVPISNHLYFYWYRQILGQKVEFLVSFYNNEISEKSEIFDDQFSVERPDGSNFTLKIRSTKLEDSAMYFCASSVYGGRGQPQHFGDGTRLSIL.

This rearrangement joins TRBV24-1 to TRBJ1-5; 9 positions match TRBD1. CDR1 is KGHDR, CDR2 SFDVKD, per germline. The J segment lost 6 bases and the V segment lost 5 bases, leaving 4 bases of the junction unmatched. The CDR3 contains 14 residues. CDR3 residues: CATSAGTGSQPQHF. The CDR3 region has the DNA TGTGCCACCAGTGCCGGGACAGGGTCTCAGCCCCAGCATTTT.

This clonotype was seen many times. The rearrangement joins TRBV4-2 to TRBJ1-1, with D uncertain. V lost 0 bases and J lost 5, with 7 bases in between. CDR3 size: 13 residues. Germline V gene sequence: CDR1 LGHNA, CDR2 YNFKEQ. The CDR3 spells CASSQDEETEAFF. The CDR3 coding sequence is TGTGCCAGCAGCCAAGATGAGGAAACTGAAGCTTTCTTT.

The chain employs TRBV7-2 and TRBJ1-2; D is unresolved. CDR3 length equals 13 residues. Per germline, CDR1 SGHTA and CDR2 FQGNSA. Trimming removed 2 bases from V and 4 bases from J, with 8 bases in between. The CDR3 here is CASSLQGRYGYTF. CDR3 sequence (DNA): TGTGCCAGCAGCTTACAAGGGCGCTATGGCTACACCTTC.

This clonotype has a handful of counts. The chain is built from TRBV30 and TRBJ2-1, with 7 bases that match TRBD2. In germline, CDR1 is GTSNPN, CDR2 SVGIG (reference sequence). The CDR3 loop spans 13 amino acids. J lost 9 bases, V lost 4 bases, and 9 bases had no gene match. The CDR3 reads CAWNGGGPPEQFF. CDR3 bases: TGTGCCTGGAATGGGGGAGGGCCACCTGAGCAGTTCTTC.

This clonotype was counted ten times or more. The genes are TRBV5-6 and TRBJ2-6, with 7 bases lining up with TRBD1. The CDR3 runs to 17 residues. The germline gives CDR1 SGHDT, CDR2 YYEEEE. V lost 5 bases to trimming and J lost 0 bases; unmatched junction nucleotides: 8. CDR3 amino acids: CASRRDSLYSGANVLTF. The CDR3 DNA follows: TGTGCCAGCAGGAGGGACAGCCTTTACTCTGGGGCCAACGTCCTGACTTTC.

This clonotype came up a few times. The rearrangement links TRBV2 to TRBJ2-6, with D uncertain. The germline V and J ends were trimmed by 6 bases and 1 base, with 7 bases remaining between them. The CDR3 runs 14 residues. The germline V gene encodes CDR1 SNHLY and CDR2 FYNNEI. This CDR3 reads CASRERSGANVLTF. The CDR3 region has the DNA TGTGCCAGCAGGGAAAGATCTGGGGCCAACGTCCTGACTTTC. The whole variable domain, filled in from reference TRBV2 and TRBJ2-6, reads EPEVTQTPSHQVTQMGQEVILRCVPISNHLYFYWYRQILGQKVEFLVSFYNNEISEKSEIFDDQFSVERPDGSNFTLKIRSTKLEDSAMYFCASRERSGANVLTFGAGSRLTVL.

This clonotype has just one count. Mismatch with germline at one junction end may stem from a read error. The V call is TRBV11-1, the J call TRBJ2-7; 8 bases map to TRBD1. The length of the CDR3 is 16 residues. Germline V gene lookup returns CDR1 SGHAT and CDR2 FQDESV (reference sequence). The CDR3 region has the DNA TGTGCCAGCAGCTTAGGGGGGGACAGGTACTCCCACGAGCAGTACTTC. Protein sequence: CASSLGGDRYSHEQYF.

The V gene is TRBV15, the J gene TRBJ1-2; 12 nucleotides line up with TRBD1. Germline CDR1 is LNHNV and CDR2 is YYDKDF (reference sequence). CDR3 size: 17 residues. V lost 3 bases to trimming and J lost 2 bases; unmatched junction nucleotides: 7. CDR3 DNA: TGTGCCACCAGCAGCAGGGACAGGGGGCGCGGGAACTATGGCTACACCTTC. Translated, it gives CATSSRDRGRGNYGYTF.